This is a list of T cell receptor beta chains from one sample in a study of CDR3 diversity in severe acne. Using its own MiXCR run on the PCR reads, TCRdb lists one record per CDR3 protein. The repertoire holds more than 80,000 distinct CDR3 sequences, around 50% seen once, with roughly 10% in the top ten. Sequenced input: blood. These TCRs come from a male donor with severe acne vulgaris. Both conserved end residues are part of each CDR3. D genes are given only for firm matches. For some rows the clone size is stated as once, few or many, or as a class when expanded; others skip it.

d_call	clone_size	v_call	j_call	cdr3_aa	cdr3_nt
TRBD1	few	TRBV19	TRBJ1-5	CASSITGTGGNQPQHF	TGTGCCAGTAGTATAACCGGGACAGGAGGGAATCAGCCCCAGCATTTT
NA	NA	TRBV13	TRBJ1-4	CASSLGLAGVKEKLFF	TGTGCCAGCAGCTTAGGCCTGGCAGGGGTGAAGGAAAAACTGTTTTTT
NA	NA	TRBV7-8	TRBJ2-3	CASSLGITDTQYF	TGTGCCAGCAGCTTGGGAATCACAGATACGCAGTATTTT
TRBD1	many	TRBV20-1	TRBJ1-2	CSAIKGQGDEGHTF	TGCAGTGCTATAAAGGGACAGGGGGACGAGGGTCACACCTTC
NA	NA	TRBV7-2	TRBJ2-5	CASSEYREDQETQYF	TGTGCCAGCAGCGAGTACAGGGAGGACCAAGAGACCCAGTACTTC
NA	NA	TRBV20-1	TRBJ2-7	CSANRLTGYEQYF	TGCAGTGCCAATAGACTAACGGGGTACGAGCAGTACTTC
NA	NA	TRBV7-6	TRBJ1-5	CASSLGGSVQPQHF	TGTGCCAGCAGCTTAGGGGGTAGTGTTCAGCCCCAGCATTTT
TRBD1	many	TRBV6-5	TRBJ2-5	CASSYSGTGPETQYF	TGTGCCAGCAGTTACTCAGGGACAGGGCCAGAGACCCAGTACTTC
TRBD2	NA	TRBV20-1	TRBJ2-1	CSARDYETSGRRQFF	TGCAGTGCTAGAGATTATGAAACTAGCGGGAGAAGGCAGTTCTTC
NA	NA	TRBV20-1	TRBJ2-7	CSARDPGAGEQYF	TGCAGTGCTAGAGATCCGGGGGCGGGTGAGCAGTACTTC
NA	NA	TRBV29-1	TRBJ2-7	CSVDGDGRGYEQYF	TGCAGCGTTGATGGGGACGGCCGAGGGTACGAGCAGTACTTC
NA	NA	TRBV2	TRBJ2-7	CASSADTSYYEQYF	TGTGCCAGCAGCGCCGACACATCCTACTACGAGCAGTACTTC
TRBD1	NA	TRBV20-1	TRBJ1-2	CSAGTADSGYTF	TGCAGTGCTGGGACAGCGGATTCGGGCTACACCTTC
NA	many	TRBV6-1	TRBJ2-7	CASSETESNEQYF	TGTGCCAGCAGTGAGACAGAATCTAACGAGCAGTACTTC
TRBD2	NA	TRBV7-9	TRBJ2-7	CASSLAGTSGGYEQYF	TGTGCCAGCAGCTTGGCCGGGACTAGCGGGGGGTACGAGCAGTACTTC
TRBD2	NA	TRBV20-1	TRBJ2-7	CSAKEEGRGGRYF	TGCAGTGCTAAAGAAGAAGGGAGGGGCGGTCGATACTTC
TRBD1	NA	TRBV12-3/TRBV12-4	TRBJ1-5	CASSRGQGALHHF	TGTGCCAGCAGCCGGGGACAGGGGGCCCTACACCATTTT
NA	NA	TRBV20-1	TRBJ2-7	CRYAPDTHYEQYF	TGCAGATACGCCCCGGACACCCACTACGAGCAGTACTTC
NA	many	TRBV20-1	TRBJ1-2	CSASPFTF	TGCAGTGCTAGCCCCTTTACCTTC
NA	many	TRBV29-1	TRBJ1-2	CSVEEGEGYTF	TGCAGCGTTGAAGAGGGGGAAGGCTACACCTTC
TRBD2	medium-sized	TRBV12-3/TRBV12-4	TRBJ2-7	CASSLGTSFYEQYF	TGTGCCAGCAGTTTAGGGACTAGTTTTTACGAGCAGTACTTC
TRBD2	NA	TRBV20-1	TRBJ2-7	CSALGRTSGIYEQYF	TGCAGTGCCTTGGGCCGGACTAGCGGGATCTACGAGCAGTACTTC
TRBD1	NA	TRBV25-1	TRBJ1-1	CASRGDSNTEAFF	TGTGCCAGCAGAGGGGACAGCAACACTGAAGCTTTCTTT
NA	many	TRBV7-9	TRBJ1-1	CASSPAPNTEAFF	TGTGCCAGCAGCCCCGCGCCGAACACTGAAGCTTTCTTT
NA	many	TRBV2	TRBJ2-5	CASSGGTAGATQYF	TGTGCCAGCAGCGGAGGGACAGCCGGAGCGACCCAGTACTTC
NA	many	TRBV5-4	TRBJ1-1	CASSFDGTEAFF	TGTGCCAGCAGCTTCGATGGTACTGAAGCTTTCTTT
NA	NA	TRBV7-8	TRBJ2-5	CASSPSLGGTGGRETQYF	TGTGCCAGCAGTCCCTCCCTAGGGGGGACGGGAGGCCGAGAGACCCAGTACTTC
NA	many	TRBV5-6	TRBJ2-7	CASSLDRDEQYF	TGTGCCAGCAGCTTGGACAGGGACGAGCAGTACTTC
NA	NA	TRBV28	TRBJ1-5	CASLDGGGHQPQHF	TGTGCCAGCCTAGACGGGGGGGGTCATCAGCCCCAGCATTTT
NA	few	TRBV12-3/TRBV12-4	TRBJ2-5	CASSFQGRQAQYF	TGTGCCAGCAGTTTTCAAGGCCGCCAGGCCCAGTACTTC
TRBD1	many	TRBV2	TRBJ1-2	CASRLDRGTSGYTF	TGTGCCAGCCGATTGGACAGGGGGACGAGTGGCTACACCTTC
TRBD2	NA	TRBV7-8	TRBJ2-7	CASRASGDYEQYF	TGTGCCAGCAGGGCTAGCGGAGACTACGAGCAGTACTTC
NA	many	TRBV7-6	TRBJ2-5	CASSPRGQETQYF	TGTGCCAGCAGCCCGAGGGGCCAAGAGACCCAGTACTTC
NA	NA	TRBV5-6	TRBJ2-5	CASSLQVQKTQYF	TGTGCCAGCAGCTTGCAAGTACAAAAGACCCAGTACTTC
TRBD1	NA	TRBV20-1	TRBJ2-7	CSARERDRGEKQYF	TGCAGTGCTAGAGAACGGGACAGGGGGGAAAAGCAGTACTTC
NA	NA	TRBV7-2	TRBJ1-3	CASSLSGDSGNTIYF	TGTGCCAGCAGCCTTTCAGGGGACTCTGGAAACACCATATATTTT